This T cell receptor (beta chain) originates from a study of metastatic and nonmetastatic thyroid tumors. Study details: Patients with malignant and benign thyroid disease provided blood and tumor or nodule tissue, whose repertoires were compared.

TCRdb used MiXCR to call clones anew from the PCR reads. The profile shows 25,000 to 30,000 clones, roughly a quarter of them singletons. Germline loops: CDR1 GTSNPN, CDR2 SVGIG (reference sequence). The CDR3 has 12 amino acids. V lost 4 bases to trimming and J lost 5 bases, with 11 bases between them. This clone was counted many times. This may come from a read error, since a much larger clone is one base off. Other DNA sequences from this sample encode an identical CDR3 as well. All patients reached thyroid surgery having received no treatment beforehand. The rearrangement uses TRBV30 and TRBJ2-5; possibly TRBD1 or TRBD2 for D (5 bases each). This receptor was obtained from a female donor with papillary thyroid cancer or a benign thyroid nodule (not recorded which). Some clones in this sample may be carry-over from other donors' samples. Material for sequencing was blood. This CDR3 reads CAWNKGPETQYF. The CDR3 DNA follows: TGTGCCTGGAATAAGGGACCCGAGACCCAGTACTTC.